These 5 T cell receptor beta chains came from one sample sequenced in a study of blood T cell repertoires in COVID-19. TCRdb keeps only in-frame clones here, not all; method: immunoSEQ multiplex PCR. The table shows around 100,000 clones, with around four fifths occurring only once. Source material: peripheral blood. These receptors came from a woman between 70 and 85 years old with acute or convalescent COVID-19.

This clone was seen at least ten times. The chain employs TRBV18 and TRBJ2-7, with D maybe TRBD2 (5 bases). This CDR3 contains 14 residues. Germline assignment: CDR1 KGHSH and CDR2 LQKENI. The V gene lost 5 bases and the J gene lost 6 bases, with 17 bases spanning the gap. The DNA for the CDR3 is TGTGCCAGCTCAACTCCGGGGTCCGGGTTCGAGCAGTACTTC. Translation: CASSTPGSGFEQYF.

This clone was observed once. The chain uses TRBV11-1 and TRBJ2-5, with D tentatively TRBD1 (5 bases). The CDR3 runs 12 residues. V was pared by 5 bases and J by 6 bases, with 10 bases between. Germline V gene data show CDR1 as SGHAT and CDR2 as FQDESV (reference sequence). The CDR3 is CASSRQRQTQYF. The DNA of the CDR3 is TGTGCCAGCAGCCGACAGCGTCAGACCCAGTACTTC.

V is TRBV6-1 and J is TRBJ1-3; tentative D call: TRBD1 (5 bases). V was pared by 0 bases and J by 2 bases, with 14 bases between. There are 17 residues in the CDR3. Germline V gene sequence: CDR1 MNHNS, CDR2 SASEGT. The CDR3 protein is CASSEARGYRAGNTIYF. For the CDR3, the DNA is TGTGCCAGCAGTGAAGCGCGGGGGTACAGAGCTGGAAACACCATATATTTT.

This clone is a singleton in its sample. V usage is TRBV6-5 and J usage is TRBJ1-6; tentative D call: TRBD1 (6 bases). Trimming shortened V by 0 bases and J by 10 bases, and 13 bases separated the two germline ends. The V gene's germline CDR1 is MNHEY and CDR2 SVGAGI. This CDR3 has 15 residues. CDR3 region: CASSYSAGVLSPLHF. The CDR3 DNA sequence: TGTGCCAGCAGTTACTCGGCAGGGGTATTATCACCCCTCCACTTT.

This chain links TRBV12-3 or TRBV12-4 with TRBJ1-5, with a tentative D call TRBD1 (6 bases). CDR3 length equals 13 residues. Trimming removed 8 bases from V and 2 bases from J, with 10 bases in between. The CDR3: CASGGGGNQPQHF. In DNA, the CDR3 is TGTGCCAGCGGGGGGGGCGGCAATCAGCCCCAGCATTTT.